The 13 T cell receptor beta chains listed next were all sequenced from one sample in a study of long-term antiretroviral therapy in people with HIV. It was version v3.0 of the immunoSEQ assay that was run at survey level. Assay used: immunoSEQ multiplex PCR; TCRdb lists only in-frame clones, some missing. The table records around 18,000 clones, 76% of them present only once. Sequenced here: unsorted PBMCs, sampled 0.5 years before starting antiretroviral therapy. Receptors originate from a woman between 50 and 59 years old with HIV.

The CDR3 DNA follows: TGTGCCAGCAGCTCGAGAGGGCCCCTTGGAGAGACCCAGTACTTC. This codes for CASSSRGPLGETQYF. The chain has TRBV11-2 and TRBJ2-5; D possibly corresponds to TRBD2 (5 bases). V lost 4 bases and J 4 bases, leaving 16 bases between the germline ends. From germline, CDR1 is SGHAT and CDR2 FQNNGV. This CDR3 spans 15 amino acids.

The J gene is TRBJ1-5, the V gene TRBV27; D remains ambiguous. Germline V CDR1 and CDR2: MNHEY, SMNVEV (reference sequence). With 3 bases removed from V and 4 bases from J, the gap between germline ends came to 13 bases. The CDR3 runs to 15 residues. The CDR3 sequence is CASSFSSDGNQPQHF. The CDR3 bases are TGTGCCAGCAGTTTCTCCTCGGACGGGAATCAGCCCCAGCATTTT.

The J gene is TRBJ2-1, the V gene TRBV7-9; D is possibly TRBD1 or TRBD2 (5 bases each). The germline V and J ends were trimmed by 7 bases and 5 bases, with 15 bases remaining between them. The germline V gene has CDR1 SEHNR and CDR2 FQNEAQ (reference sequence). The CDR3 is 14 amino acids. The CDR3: CASNPGTWNNEQFF. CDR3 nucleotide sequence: TGTGCCAGCAACCCCGGGACCTGGAACAATGAGCAGTTCTTC.

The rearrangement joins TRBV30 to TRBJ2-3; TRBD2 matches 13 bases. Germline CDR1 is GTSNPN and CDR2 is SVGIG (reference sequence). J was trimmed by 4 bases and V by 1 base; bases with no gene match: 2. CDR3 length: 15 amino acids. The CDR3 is CAWSELAGGADTQYF. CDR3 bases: TGTGCCTGGAGTGAACTAGCGGGGGGGGCAGATACGCAGTATTTT.

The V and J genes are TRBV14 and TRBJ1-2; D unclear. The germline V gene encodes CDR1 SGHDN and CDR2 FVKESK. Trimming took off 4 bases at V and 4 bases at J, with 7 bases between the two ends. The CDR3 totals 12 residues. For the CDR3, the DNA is TGTGCCAGCAGCCCAAACGCCTATGGCTACACCTTC. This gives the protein CASSPNAYGYTF. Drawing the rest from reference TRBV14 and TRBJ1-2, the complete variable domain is EAGVTQFPSHSVIEKGQTVTLRCDPISGHDNLYWYRRVMGKEIKFLLHFVKESKQDESGMPNNRFLAERTGGTYSTLKVQPAELEDSGVYFCASSPNAYGYTFGSGTRLTVV.

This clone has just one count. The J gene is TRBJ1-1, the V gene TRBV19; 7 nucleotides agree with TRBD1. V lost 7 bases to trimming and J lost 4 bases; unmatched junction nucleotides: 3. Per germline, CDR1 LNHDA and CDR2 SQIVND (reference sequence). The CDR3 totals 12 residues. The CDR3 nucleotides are TGTGCCAGTACTCCAGGGGGCACTGAAGCTTTCTTT. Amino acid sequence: CASTPGGTEAFF.

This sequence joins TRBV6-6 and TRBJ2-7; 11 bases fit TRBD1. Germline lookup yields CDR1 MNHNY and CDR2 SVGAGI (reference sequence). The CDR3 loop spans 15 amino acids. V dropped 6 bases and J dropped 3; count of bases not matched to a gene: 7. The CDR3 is CASSRGTGGLYEQYF. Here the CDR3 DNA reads TGTGCCAGCAGCCGGGGGACAGGGGGTCTCTACGAGCAGTACTTC.

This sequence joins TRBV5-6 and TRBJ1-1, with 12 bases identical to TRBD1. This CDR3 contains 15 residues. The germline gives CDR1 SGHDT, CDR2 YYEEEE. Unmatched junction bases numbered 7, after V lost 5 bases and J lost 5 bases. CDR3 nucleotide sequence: TGTGCCAGCAGGAGCCGGGACAGGGGGCGGACTGAAGCTTTCTTT. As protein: CASRSRDRGRTEAFF.

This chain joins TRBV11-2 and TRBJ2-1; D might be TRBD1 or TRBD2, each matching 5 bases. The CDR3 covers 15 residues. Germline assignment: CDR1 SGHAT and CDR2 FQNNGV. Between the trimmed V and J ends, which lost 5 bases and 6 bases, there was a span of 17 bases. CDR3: CASSKPGPLSNEQFF. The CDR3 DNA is TGTGCCAGCAGCAAACCGGGACCGCTTTCCAATGAGCAGTTCTTC.

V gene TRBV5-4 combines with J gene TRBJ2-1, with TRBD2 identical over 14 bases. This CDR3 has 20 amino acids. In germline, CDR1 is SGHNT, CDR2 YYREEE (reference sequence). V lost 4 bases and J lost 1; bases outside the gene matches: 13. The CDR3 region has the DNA TGTGCCAGCAGCCCCCAAACCCCCGGGACTAGCGGGGGTTCCTACAATGAGCAGTTCTTC. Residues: CASSPQTPGTSGGSYNEQFF.

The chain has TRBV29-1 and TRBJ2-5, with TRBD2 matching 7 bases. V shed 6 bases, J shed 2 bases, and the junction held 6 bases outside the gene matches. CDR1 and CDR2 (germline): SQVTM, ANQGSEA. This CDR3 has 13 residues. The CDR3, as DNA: TGCAGCGTGGAGCTAGCGGCTCAAGAGACCCAGTACTTC. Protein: CSVELAAQETQYF.

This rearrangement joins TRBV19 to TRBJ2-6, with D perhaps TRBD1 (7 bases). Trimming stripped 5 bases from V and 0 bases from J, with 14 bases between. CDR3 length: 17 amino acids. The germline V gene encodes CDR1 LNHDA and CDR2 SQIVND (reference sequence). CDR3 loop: CASSLAGGTSGANVLTF. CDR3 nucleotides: TGTGCCAGTAGTTTGGCAGGGGGGACCTCTGGGGCCAACGTCCTGACTTTC.

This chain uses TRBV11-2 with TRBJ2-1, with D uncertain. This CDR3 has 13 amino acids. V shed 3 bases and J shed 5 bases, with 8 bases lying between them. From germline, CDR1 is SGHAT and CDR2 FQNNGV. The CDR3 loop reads CASSFFLDNEQFF. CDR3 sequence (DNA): TGTGCCAGCAGCTTTTTCTTGGACAATGAGCAGTTCTTC. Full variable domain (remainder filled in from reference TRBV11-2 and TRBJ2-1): EAGVAQSPRYKIIEKRQSVAFWCNPISGHATLYWYQQILGQGPKLLIQFQNNGVVDDSQLPKDRFSAERLKGVDSTLKIQPAKLEDSAVYLCASSFFLDNEQFFGPGTRLTVL.